These 24 T cell receptor beta chains were sequenced from one sample in a study of T cells in Graves' hyperthyroidism and ophthalmopathy. RNA transcripts gave rise to amplified TCR beta CDR3 regions. Researchers ran a first-round RT-PCR on the TCR CDR3 using the HTBI primer set. TCRdb analysed the multiplex PCR reads with MiXCR anew, one entry per CDR3 protein. The sample holds some 600,000 distinct CDR3 sequences, approximately 15% seen once. Sequenced: blood. These TCRs come from a woman between 25 and 40 years old with Graves' hyperthyroidism that later progressed to Graves' ophthalmopathy.

There are many counts of this clonotype. The chain recombines TRBV2 with TRBJ2-2; the match to TRBD2 covers 7 bases. CDR3 length equals 15 residues. Germline V lookup: CDR1 SNHLY, CDR2 FYNNEI. V was pared by 2 bases and J by 7 bases, with 7 bases of the junction left unmatched. The CDR3 sequence: CASSEPLAEDGELFF. CDR3 nucleotides: TGTGCCAGCAGTGAACCGCTAGCGGAGGACGGGGAGCTGTTTTTT.

This clonotype was seen repeatedly, ten times or more. The chain carries TRBV6-1 and TRBJ2-5; D gene uncertain. The CDR3 sequence is 14 residues long. Germline CDR1 and CDR2: MNHNS and SASEGT. The V and J ends lost 4 bases and 2 bases respectively, with 11 bases between them. The CDR3 DNA sequence: TGTGCCAGCAGTGTCCATGCAAGGCAAGAGACCCAGTACTTC. Translated: CASSVHARQETQYF.

This clonotype occurred a few times. The CDR3: CASSVGVGRDRTEAFF. In nucleotides, the CDR3 is TGCGCCAGCAGTGTCGGGGTTGGGAGGGATCGCACTGAAGCTTTCTTT. The rearrangement links TRBV10-1 to TRBJ1-1; D unresolved. Germline values: CDR1 WNHNN, CDR2 SYGVQD (reference sequence). V shed 4 bases and J shed 4 bases, with 19 bases lying between them. This CDR3 region has 16 residues.

Regarding this clonotype: One end of the junction does not line up with germline, which may come from a read error. This chain connects TRBV24-1 to TRBJ1-5; the match to TRBD1 covers 7 bases. The CDR3 covers 15 residues. Germline V gene data show CDR1 as KGHDR and CDR2 as SFDVKD. The CDR3 region is CAASDLGTGNQPQHF. The CDR3 nucleotides are TGTGCCGCCAGTGATTTAGGGACAGGCAATCAGCCCCAGCATTTT.

This clonotype was observed a few times. A much larger clone is a single base away; this may be a read error. This chain joins TRBV5-1 and TRBJ1-1; 8 nucleotides agree with TRBD1. Germline V gives CDR1 SGHRS, CDR2 YFSETQ. The V and J ends lost 3 bases and 5 bases, in that order; junction bases with no gene match: 9. The CDR3 loop spans 15 amino acids. Written as DNA, the CDR3 is TGCGCCAGCAGCTCGGCGGGACAGGAGAGGACTGAAGCTTTCTTT. Amino acid sequence: CASSSAGQERTEAFF.

This clonotype was picked up a small number of times. This rearrangement joins TRBV6-1 to TRBJ1-3; no clear D gene. CDR1 MNHNS and CDR2 SASEGT come from the germline V gene. CDR3 length: 14 residues. The germline V and J ends were trimmed by 5 bases and 3 bases, with 11 bases remaining between them. The CDR3 is CASSSLGGGNTIYF. The CDR3 DNA sequence: TGTGCCAGCAGTTCTTTAGGCGGTGGAAACACCATATATTTT.

This clonotype occurred many times. The chain carries TRBV29-1 and TRBJ1-2; D may be TRBD1 (5 bases). The CDR3 extends over 13 amino acids. V lost 2 bases and J lost 6, with 13 bases in between. Germline lookup yields CDR1 SQVTM and CDR2 ANQGSEA. CDR3 amino acids: CSVESSAGNGYTF. In nucleotides, the CDR3 is TGCAGCGTTGAATCTTCGGCAGGGAATGGCTACACCTTC. Drawing the rest from reference TRBV29-1 and TRBJ1-2, the complete variable domain is SAVISQKPSRDICQRGTSLTIQCQVDSQVTMMFWYRQQPGQSLTLIATANQGSEATYESGFVIDKFPISRPNLTFSTLTVSNMSPEDSSIYLCSVESSAGNGYTFGSGTRLTVV.

The chain couples TRBV7-3 to TRBJ1-2; a weak D match, TRBD1 (6 bases). This CDR3 comprises 13 residues. Trimming shortened V by 5 bases and J by 9 bases, and 16 bases separated the two germline ends. Germline-derived CDR1 and CDR2 are SGHTA and FQGTGA. The CDR3 sequence: CASSQRDQGSYTF. CDR3 DNA sequence: TGTGCCAGCAGCCAGCGGGACCAGGGGAGCTACACCTTC.

This clonotype was seen only a few times. This rearrangement joins TRBV4-1 to TRBJ2-2; 8 bases fit TRBD1. The CDR3 extends over 16 amino acids. Germline CDR1 is MGHRA and CDR2 is YSYEKL. V lost 1 base to trimming and J lost 3 bases; unmatched junction nucleotides: 4. In DNA, the CDR3 is TGCGCCAGCAGCCAAGTGGGACAGGCATACACCGGGGAGCTGTTTTTT. Translation: CASSQVGQAYTGELFF.

This clonotype was seen at least ten times. The chain links TRBV2 to TRBJ1-1; 7 nucleotides agree with TRBD1. This CDR3 is built from 14 residues. Germline lookup yields CDR1 SNHLY and CDR2 FYNNEI. The ends lost 10 bases at V and 0 bases at J; junction bases unmatched: 8. The CDR3 region has the DNA TGTGCCACCTCTCTGGGACAGTTGAACACTGAAGCTTTCTTT. It encodes CATSLGQLNTEAFF.

This clonotype was detected only a few times. A much larger clone lies a single base off, so this may be a read error. The J gene is TRBJ2-7, the V gene TRBV9; 8 nucleotides line up with TRBD2. The CDR3 loop spans 14 amino acids. Germline loops: CDR1 SGDLS, CDR2 YYNGEE. This CDR3 is CVSSTTSGPYEQYF. As DNA, the CDR3 is TGTGTCAGCAGCACTACTAGCGGTCCCTACGAGCAGTACTTC.

The chain combines TRBV6-5 with TRBJ2-5; D is unclear. Trimming pared 0 bases from V and 5 bases from J, leaving 10 bases between. The germline CDR1 and CDR2 sequences are MNHEY and SVGAGI. The CDR3 is 14 amino acids. Here the CDR3 DNA reads TGTGCCAGCAGTTACTCGAATCAGTGGGAGACCCAGTACTTC. Protein sequence: CASSYSNQWETQYF.

The V gene is TRBV6-1, the J gene TRBJ1-2; unclear D gene. Trimming left V 7 bases short and J 8 bases short, with 11 bases between. Per the germline V gene, CDR1 is MNHNS and CDR2 is SASEGT. The CDR3 contains 11 residues. The CDR3 region is CASTGNRGYTF. Written as DNA, the CDR3 is TGTGCCAGCACGGGGAATAGAGGCTACACCTTC.

This clonotype occurred a few times. V usage is TRBV4-2 and J usage is TRBJ2-7; 9 positions match TRBD1. Per germline, CDR1 LGHNA and CDR2 YNFKEQ. V lost 0 bases and J lost 2; bases outside the gene matches: 2. The CDR3 loop spans 15 amino acids. CDR3 bases: TGTGCCAGCAGCCAAGAAGGGACAGGGACCTACGAGCAGTACTTC. Translated, it gives CASSQEGTGTYEQYF.

The chain's CDR3 is CAGQTGGGETQYF. The DNA for the CDR3 is TGTGCCGGCCAAACAGGGGGCGGAGAGACCCAGTACTTC. The rearrangement uses TRBV6-2 or TRBV6-3 and TRBJ2-5; 9 bases agree with TRBD1. CDR3 size: 13 residues. J was trimmed by 4 bases and V by 11 bases; bases with no gene match: 8. Germline CDR1 is MNHEY and CDR2 is SVGEGT.

This clonotype came up many times. The chain carries TRBV27 and TRBJ2-5, with D hard to call. With 2 bases removed from V and 2 bases from J, the gap between germline ends came to 9 bases. Germline CDR1 is MNHEY and CDR2 is SMNVEV (reference sequence). This CDR3 spans 14 amino acids. The CDR3 reads CASSLGNAQETQYF. The DNA of the CDR3 is TGTGCCAGCAGTTTAGGGAACGCGCAAGAGACCCAGTACTTC.

In its sample, this clonotype was seen many times. The chain links TRBV3-1 to TRBJ2-3, with a possible D match to TRBD2 (6 bases). Germline assignment: CDR1 LGHDT and CDR2 YNNKEL (reference sequence). CDR3 length equals 14 residues. The V gene lost 0 bases and the J gene lost 9 bases, with 13 bases spanning the gap. This CDR3 is CASSQETLAKTQYF. In DNA form, the CDR3 reads TGTGCCAGCAGCCAAGAGACTCTAGCGAAGACGCAGTATTTT.

This chain joins TRBV5-8 and TRBJ2-1, with 7 bases matching TRBD1. The length of the CDR3 is 15 residues. The germline V gene has CDR1 SGHTS and CDR2 YDEGEE. With 5 bases clipped from V and 5 bases from J, the junction kept 10 bases outside the gene matches. The CDR3: CASRGRGTVNNEQFF. The DNA of the CDR3 is TGTGCCAGCAGGGGAAGAGGGACAGTAAACAATGAGCAGTTCTTC.

This clonotype was seen at least ten times. This chain joins TRBV20-1 and TRBJ2-7; 11 bases agree with TRBD2. The CDR3 is 17 amino acids. Germline assignment: CDR1 DFQATT and CDR2 SNEGSKA (reference sequence). The V gene end was trimmed by 6 bases and the J gene end by 3 bases; junction bases not matched to a gene: 16. CDR3 region: CSAVGLAESSFFYEQYF. The CDR3 region has the DNA TGCAGTGCCGTGGGACTAGCGGAGTCTTCCTTCTTCTACGAGCAGTACTTC.

Ten or more counts support this clonotype. This chain joins TRBV4-2 and TRBJ1-4; possible D gene TRBD1, 6 bases. CDR1 LGHNA and CDR2 YNFKEQ come from the germline V gene. Deletions cut 1 base from V and 7 bases from J, with 10 bases between. The CDR3 consists of 14 residues. CDR3 sequence: CASSQGTGIEKLFF. In DNA form, the CDR3 reads TGTGCCAGCAGCCAAGGTACAGGGATTGAAAAACTGTTTTTT.

This clonotype was observed at least ten times. The chain recombines TRBV27 with TRBJ2-1; 10 bases map to TRBD2. Germline CDR1 and CDR2: MNHEY and SMNVEV (reference sequence). The CDR3 is 15 amino acids. The V gene end was trimmed by 6 bases and the J gene end by 6 bases; junction bases not matched to a gene: 8. As DNA, the CDR3 is TGTGCCAGCAGCCTGCGGACTAGCGGCGGCAATGAGCAGTTCTTC. Translation: CASSLRTSGGNEQFF.

J is TRBJ1-2 and V is TRBV13; a possible D gene is TRBD1 (5 bases). V lost 6 bases and J lost 4, with 21 bases in between. Germline V gene lookup returns CDR1 PRHDT and CDR2 FYEKMQ (reference sequence). This CDR3 region has 16 residues. CDR3: CASSSSGQRTSYGYTF. For the CDR3, the DNA is TGTGCCAGCAGTTCCTCGGGGCAGCGGACCTCCTATGGCTACACCTTC.

This clonotype was counted at least ten times. The genes are TRBV19 and TRBJ2-7, with TRBD2 matching 7 bases. There are 17 residues in the CDR3. The trim removed 5 bases at V and 5 bases at J, leaving 18 bases unmatched. Germline CDR1 is LNHDA and CDR2 is SQIVND (reference sequence). The CDR3, as DNA: TGTGCCAGTAGTCTAAAAGCGGGACTACCGGAATGGGACGAGCAGTACTTC. Protein product: CASSLKAGLPEWDEQYF. The variable domain in full, completed from reference TRBV19 and TRBJ2-7, reads DGGITQSPKYLFRKEGQNVTLSCEQNLNHDAMYWYRQDPGQGLRLIYYSQIVNDFQKGDIAEGYSVSREKKESFPLTVTSAQKNPTAFYLCASSLKAGLPEWDEQYFGPGTRLTVT.

The chain joins TRBV20-1 to TRBJ2-7; TRBD2 aligns across 11 bases. There are 15 residues in the CDR3. The V segment lost 0 bases and the J segment 3 bases; nucleotides outside the gene matches: 4. CDR1 and CDR2 (germline): DFQATT, SNEGSKA (reference sequence). This CDR3 reads CSARDPGTSGYEQYF. CDR3 in DNA: TGCAGTGCTAGAGACCCCGGGACTAGCGGCTACGAGCAGTACTTC.